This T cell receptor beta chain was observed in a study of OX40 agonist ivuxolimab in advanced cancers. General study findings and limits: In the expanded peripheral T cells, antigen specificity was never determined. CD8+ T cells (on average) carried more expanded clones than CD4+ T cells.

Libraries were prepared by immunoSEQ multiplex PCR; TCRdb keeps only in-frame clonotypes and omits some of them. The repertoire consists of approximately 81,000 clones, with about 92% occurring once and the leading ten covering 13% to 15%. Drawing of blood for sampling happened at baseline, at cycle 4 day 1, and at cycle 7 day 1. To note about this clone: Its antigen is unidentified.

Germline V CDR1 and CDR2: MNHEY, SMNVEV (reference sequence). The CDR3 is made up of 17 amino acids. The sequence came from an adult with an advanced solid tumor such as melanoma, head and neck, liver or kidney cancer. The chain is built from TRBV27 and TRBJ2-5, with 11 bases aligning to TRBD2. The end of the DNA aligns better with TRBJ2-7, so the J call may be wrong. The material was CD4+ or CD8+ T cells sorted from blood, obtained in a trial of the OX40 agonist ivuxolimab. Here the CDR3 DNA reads TGTGCCAGCAGTTTAGTGGTAGCGGGAGGGCCGGGCTACGAGCAGTACTTC. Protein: CASSLVVAGGPGYEQYF.